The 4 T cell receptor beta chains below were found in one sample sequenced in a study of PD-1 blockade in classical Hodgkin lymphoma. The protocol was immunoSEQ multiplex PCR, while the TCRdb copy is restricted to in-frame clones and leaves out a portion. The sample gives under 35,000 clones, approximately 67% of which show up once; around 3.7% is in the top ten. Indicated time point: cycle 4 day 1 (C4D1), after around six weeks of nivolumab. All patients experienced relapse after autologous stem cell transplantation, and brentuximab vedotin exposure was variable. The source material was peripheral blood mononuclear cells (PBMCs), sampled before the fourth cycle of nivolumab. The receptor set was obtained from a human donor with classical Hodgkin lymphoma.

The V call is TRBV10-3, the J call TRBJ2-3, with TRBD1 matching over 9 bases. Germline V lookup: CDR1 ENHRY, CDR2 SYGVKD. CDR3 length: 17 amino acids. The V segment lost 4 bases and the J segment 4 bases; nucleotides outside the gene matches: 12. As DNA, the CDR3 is TGTGCCATCAGTGGACAGGGGGATTTATACGGGGCAGATACGCAGTATTTT. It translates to CAISGQGDLYGADTQYF.

In DNA, the CDR3 is TGCGCCAGCAGCTTGGACAGGGCGTTCCAAGAGACCCAGTACTTC. Protein sequence: CASSLDRAFQETQYF. The rearrangement joins TRBV5-1 to TRBJ2-5, with D perhaps TRBD1 (6 bases). CDR3 length: 15 amino acids. Germline CDR1 and CDR2: SGHRS and YFSETQ. Trimming removed 0 bases from V and 1 base from J, with 10 bases in between.

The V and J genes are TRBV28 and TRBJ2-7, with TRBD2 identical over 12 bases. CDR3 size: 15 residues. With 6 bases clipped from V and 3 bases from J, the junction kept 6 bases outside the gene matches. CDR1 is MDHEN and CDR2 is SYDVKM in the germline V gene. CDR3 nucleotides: TGTGCCAGCAGCAACCGACTAGCGGGAGTCTACGAGCAGTACTTC. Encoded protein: CASSNRLAGVYEQYF. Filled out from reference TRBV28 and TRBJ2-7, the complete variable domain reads DVKVTQSSRYLVKRTGEKVFLECVQDMDHENMFWYRQDPGLGLRLIYFSYDVKMKEKGDIPEGYSVSREKKERFSLILESASTNQTSMYLCASSNRLAGVYEQYFGPGTRLTVT.

Here the CDR3 reads CASSPGQDHGYTF. CDR3 sequence (DNA): TGTGCCAGCAGCCCGGGACAGGACCATGGCTACACCTTC. The chain uses TRBV9 and TRBJ1-2, with TRBD1 matching 8 bases. Germline V gives CDR1 SGDLS, CDR2 YYNGEE. The CDR3 consists of 13 residues. V lost 4 bases, J lost 6 bases, and 5 bases stayed unmatched.